One and the same sample provided the 5 T cell receptor beta chains below, sequenced in a study of shared clonotypes between healthy human individuals. Clones were read by immunoSEQ multiplex PCR, and TCRdb kept only the in-frame ones, dropping some. The sample shows more than 2 million clones, approximately 96% of them seen only once. The sequencing input was naive CD4+ T cells sorted from blood. As to subset: CD45RA+ positively selected. The receptor source for this set is a man between 18 and 35 years old in good health.

V and J are TRBV28 and TRBJ1-6; no definite D call. Germline CDR1 and CDR2: MDHEN and SYDVKM. With 2 bases removed from V and 9 bases from J, the gap between germline ends came to 11 bases. The CDR3 is made up of 14 amino acids. In nucleotides, the CDR3 is TGTGCCAGCAGTTTACCAGTTGAGCCTTCACCCCTCCACTTT. Its translation: CASSLPVEPSPLHF. Full variable domain (outside the CDR3, taken from reference TRBV28 and TRBJ1-6): DVKVTQSSRYLVKRTGEKVFLECVQDMDHENMFWYRQDPGLGLRLIYFSYDVKMKEKGDIPEGYSVSREKKERFSLILESASTNQTSMYLCASSLPVEPSPLHFGNGTRLTVT.

About this clone: Other DNA sequences from this sample encode an identical CDR3 as well. The chain recombines TRBV10-2 with TRBJ2-2, with no clear D. The CDR3 totals 12 residues. V gave up 7 bases and J gave up 4 bases, with 7 bases separating them. Germline assignment: CDR1 WSHSY and CDR2 SAAADI. The CDR3 DNA reads TGCGCCAGCATCCCGAGCACCGGGGAGCTGTTTTTT. Its protein is CASIPSTGELFF.

This chain joins TRBV28 and TRBJ1-2; D call uncertain. Germline V gene lookup returns CDR1 MDHEN and CDR2 SYDVKM. The ends were cut back, 2 bases at V and 4 bases at J, with 17 bases in the middle. The CDR3 is made up of 16 amino acids. The CDR3 DNA reads TGTGCCAGCAGTTTACCCACCCTAGTGTTCGGCTATGGCTACACCTTC. As protein: CASSLPTLVFGYGYTF.

V is TRBV5-1 and J is TRBJ2-2; tentative D call: TRBD1 (6 bases). The CDR3 totals 15 residues. The V gene's germline CDR1 is SGHRS and CDR2 YFSETQ. V lost 1 base and J lost 5, with 12 bases in between. Here the CDR3 reads CASSLPQGWTGELFF. The CDR3 DNA reads as TGCGCCAGCAGCTTGCCCCAGGGGTGGACCGGGGAGCTGTTTTTT.

The chain recombines TRBV19 with TRBJ1-6; 8 positions agree with TRBD1. Germline CDR1 is LNHDA and CDR2 is SQIVND (reference sequence). V trimming: 1 base; J trimming: 9 bases; junction bases outside the gene matches: 14. This CDR3 comprises 18 residues. The CDR3 protein is CASSIVAPSQGEGSPLHF. The CDR3 nucleotides are TGTGCCAGTAGTATAGTGGCCCCATCACAGGGGGAGGGTTCACCCCTCCACTTT.